This TCR beta chain was sequenced during a study of shared clonotypes between healthy human individuals. General study results and limits: Limited genetic and exposure-history diversity came from having few donors. Researchers sampled blood only, noting tissue repertoires likely differ.

As defined, naive CD8 cells were CD45RO-negative and positively selected for CCR7, with terminally differentiated effector memory CD45RA+ cells excluded. Original handling: Quality scores were absent from the junction-only immunoSEQ sequences, so filtering differed. Assay: immunoSEQ multiplex PCR; the TCRdb copy retains only in-frame clones and omits some. The V and J calls and clone size come from that table; D and trimming were worked out from the DNA. This sample has about 870,000 clones; around 92% occur once, and the top ten carry 24%. As regards this clone: Antigen specificity is unknown.

The sequenced material came from naive CD8+ T cells sorted from blood. This TCR came from a man aged 25-45 years in good health.

CDR3 coding DNA: TGTGCCAGCAGCTCACGACAGGGTGGCGATGAAAAACTGTTTTTT. It is translated as CASSSRQGGDEKLFF. The chain combines TRBV9 with TRBJ1-4, with 7 bases that match TRBD1. The germline V gene has CDR1 SGDLS and CDR2 YYNGEE. The CDR3 has 15 residues. Trimming cost V 4 bases and J 6 bases; bases outside gene matches: 9.